What follows are 17 T cell receptor beta chains derived from one specimen sequenced in a study of cytomegalovirus exposure and HLA in healthy donors (TCRdb year 2017). Libraries were prepared through the immunoSEQ multiplex PCR assay. A mixture of 60 forward primers for TCR Vbeta segments and 13 reverse primers for TCR Jbeta segments was used in the multiplex PCR. The immuneACCESS repertoire file appears here via TCRdb, limited to in-frame rearrangements. These files lack a portion of the clones; in checked studies, under half of the deficit traces to unresolved V genes, and the cause of the others is not known. The sample data list 150,000 to 200,000 clones, and about four fifths of these were observed just once. The ten top clones hold roughly 0.99% of the sample. Sequencing was performed on PBMCs. These receptors came from a woman aged 40 to 55 in good health and CMV-seronegative.

J is TRBJ2-3 and V is TRBV6-5; the D is unclear. Germline-derived CDR1 and CDR2 are MNHEY and SVGAGI. V dropped 3 bases and J dropped 5 bases, with 9 bases sitting between them. The CDR3 runs 13 residues. CDR3 sequence: CASSYRPGDTQYF. DNA of the CDR3: TGTGCCAGCAGTTATAGACCGGGAGATACGCAGTATTTT.

V gene TRBV27 combines with J gene TRBJ2-3; D might be TRBD1 (6 bases). This CDR3 is 14 amino acids long. V gave up 2 bases and J gave up 5 bases, with 11 bases separating them. Per germline, CDR1 MNHEY and CDR2 SMNVEV (reference sequence). In DNA, the CDR3 is TGTGCCAGCAGTTTAGGATCAGGGGAAGATACGCAGTATTTT. Translating gives CASSLGSGEDTQYF.

The V gene is TRBV29-1, the J gene TRBJ1-1; the match to TRBD1 covers 8 bases. V dropped 0 bases and J dropped 5; count of bases not matched to a gene: 11. The CDR3 has 16 residues. Germline V gene data show CDR1 as SQVTM and CDR2 as ANQGSEA. CDR3 coding DNA: TGCAGCGTTGAAGACCATCGAGGACAGGGAAGGACTGAAGCTTTCTTT. Translating gives CSVEDHRGQGRTEAFF.

This clone was seen only once. The genes are TRBV6-1 and TRBJ1-2; D gene ambiguous. This CDR3 comprises 11 residues. Trimming removed 7 bases from V and 4 bases from J, with 7 bases in between. Germline assignment: CDR1 MNHNS and CDR2 SASEGT. The CDR3 spells CASTLSYGYTF. Written as DNA, the CDR3 is TGTGCCAGCACCCTAAGCTATGGCTACACCTTC.

This chain uses TRBV6-1 with TRBJ2-5, with D maybe TRBD1 (7 bases). The germline gives CDR1 MNHNS, CDR2 SASEGT. The CDR3 sequence is 14 residues long. V lost 8 bases and J lost 3, with 16 bases in between. CDR3 DNA: TGTGCCAGCCAGGGGGGCCTGATGAAAGAGACCCAGTACTTC. Amino acids: CASQGGLMKETQYF.

The chain couples TRBV7-9 to TRBJ1-2; D is unresolved. V dropped 1 base and J dropped 6 bases, with 9 bases sitting between them. The CDR3 is 13 residues long. CDR1 is SEHNR and CDR2 is FQNEAQ in the germline V gene (reference sequence). Here the CDR3 reads CASSLEPFDGYTF. CDR3 DNA: TGTGCCAGCAGCTTAGAGCCCTTTGATGGCTACACCTTC.

This clone was counted only a few times. V usage is TRBV4-1 and J usage is TRBJ1-1, with D perhaps TRBD1 (5 bases). V lost 0 bases and J 3 bases, leaving 11 bases between the germline ends. The V gene's germline CDR1 is MGHRA and CDR2 YSYEKL. The CDR3 length is 15 residues. CDR3 sequence reads: CASSQDGGRYTEAFF. CDR3 DNA sequence: TGCGCCAGCAGCCAAGATGGGGGGAGGTACACTGAAGCTTTCTTT.

Concerning this clone itself: Its ends do not fully match the called genes, so a read error is possible. The chain combines TRBV15 with TRBJ2-1, with 7 bases fitting TRBD2. The germline V gene has CDR1 LNHNV and CDR2 YYDKDF (reference sequence). The CDR3 is made up of 15 amino acids. The CDR3 region is CATGREAGFYNEQFF. Here the CDR3 DNA reads TGTGCCACCGGCAGAGAAGCGGGGTTCTACAATGAGCAGTTCTTC.

The chain combines TRBV7-9 with TRBJ2-2; 11 nucleotides line up with TRBD2. The J segment lost 3 bases and the V segment lost 5 bases, leaving 5 bases of the junction unmatched. This CDR3 is 16 amino acids long. Germline-derived CDR1 and CDR2 are SEHNR and FQNEAQ (reference sequence). The CDR3: CASSMTSGKDTGELFF. The CDR3 DNA sequence: TGTGCCAGCAGCATGACTAGCGGGAAAGACACCGGGGAGCTGTTTTTT.

J is TRBJ1-1 and V is TRBV5-4; weak D call: TRBD1 (5 bases). This CDR3 spans 15 amino acids. Trimming took off 4 bases at V and 0 bases at J, with 13 bases between the two ends. From germline, CDR1 is SGHNT and CDR2 YYREEE (reference sequence). CDR3 nucleotide sequence: TGTGCCAGCAGCCGGGGGGGGACGATGAACACTGAAGCTTTCTTT. The encoded protein is CASSRGGTMNTEAFF.

The chain is built from TRBV5-6 and TRBJ2-1; TRBD2 is a possible D gene (5 bases). From germline, CDR1 is SGHDT and CDR2 YYEEEE. The CDR3 totals 15 residues. Trimming left V 2 bases short and J 12 bases short, with 21 bases between. CDR3 bases: TGTGCCAGCAGCTTCCCGGCTGGACTCTCAACTAGGCAGTTCTTC. It translates to CASSFPAGLSTRQFF.

This chain joins TRBV2 and TRBJ1-4, with 9 nucleotides matching TRBD1. The junction had 11 bases not matched to a gene; V was cut back by 8 bases and J by 7 bases. Per the germline V gene, CDR1 is SNHLY and CDR2 is FYNNEI. This CDR3 spans 15 amino acids. Here the CDR3 reads CASSLGQGRSEKLFF. CDR3 bases: TGTGCCAGCTCCCTAGGACAGGGGCGAAGTGAAAAACTGTTTTTT. Full variable domain (missing parts from reference TRBV2 and TRBJ1-4): EPEVTQTPSHQVTQMGQEVILRCVPISNHLYFYWYRQILGQKVEFLVSFYNNEISEKSEIFDDQFSVERPDGSNFTLKIRSTKLEDSAMYFCASSLGQGRSEKLFFGSGTQLSVL.

This clone is a singleton in its sample. The CDR3 is CASSYRQGTEAFF. CDR3 DNA: TGTGCCAGCAGTTACCGACAGGGGACCGAAGCTTTCTTT. The chain has TRBV6-6 and TRBJ1-1; 8 bases map to TRBD1. CDR1 is MNHNY, CDR2 SVGAGI, per germline (reference sequence). The ends lost 2 bases at V and 8 bases at J; junction bases unmatched: 4. CDR3 length: 13 amino acids.

The rearrangement uses TRBV7-2 and TRBJ2-7, with 11 bases matching TRBD2. The CDR3 sequence is 15 residues long. The germline CDR1 and CDR2 sequences are SGHTA and FQGNSA. Germline trimming cut 1 base from V and 4 bases from J; bases unmatched to any gene: 3. CDR3: CASSLGLAGPYEQYV. The CDR3 DNA is TGTGCCAGCAGCTTAGGACTAGCGGGACCATACGAGCAGTACGTC.

The table lists this clone with a few counts. The chain joins TRBV9 to TRBJ2-2, with 10 bases lining up with TRBD2. The CDR3 runs to 15 residues. Germline CDR1 reads SGDLS; CDR2 reads YYNGEE. Germline trimming cut 4 bases from V and 4 bases from J; bases unmatched to any gene: 4. CDR3 DNA sequence: TGTGCCAGCAGCTCTAGCGGGAGCACCACCGGGGAGCTGTTTTTT. Its translation: CASSSSGSTTGELFF. Complete variable domain (other parts from reference TRBV9 and TRBJ2-2): DSGVTQTPKHLITATGQRVTLRCSPRSGDLSVYWYQQSLDQGLQFLIQYYNGEERAKGNILERFSAQQFPDLHSELNLSSLELGDSALYFCASSSSGSTTGELFFGEGSRLTVL.

The chain links TRBV19 to TRBJ1-5, with D possibly TRBD1 on 5 matching bases. V gave up 8 bases and J gave up 1 base, with 12 bases separating them. CDR1 and CDR2 (germline): LNHDA, SQIVND (reference sequence). This CDR3 region has 14 residues. In DNA, the CDR3 is TGTGCCAGTTCCAGGGAGGTGAGCAATCAGCCCCAGCATTTT. Translation gives CASSREVSNQPQHF.

V is TRBV5-6 and J is TRBJ1-1; D is unclear. Trimming cost V 4 bases and J 5 bases, with 15 bases left between them. The germline V gene has CDR1 SGHDT and CDR2 YYEEEE. CDR3 length: 14 residues. The CDR3 is CASSPPTLRTEAFF. The CDR3 nucleotides read TGTGCCAGCAGCCCCCCGACCCTGAGGACTGAAGCTTTCTTT.